The 10 T cell receptor beta chains listed next were all sequenced from one sample in a study of blood T cell repertoires in COVID-19 (dated by TCRdb to 2019 to 2021). The library relied on the immunoSEQ multiplex PCR assay. The source is immuneACCESS, and TCRdb retained only in-frame sequences with V and J called. Part of the clones is not carried over; for the studies checked, unresolved V genes explain less than half of this, and the remainder is unexplained. The sample table shows about 74,000 clones, and approximately 82% are seen once. Less than 8.5% of the sample is taken by the ten largest. Sequenced: peripheral blood. Every receptor here comes from a human donor in a cohort sampled during active COVID-19.

This clone was recorded only once. CDR3 nucleotides: TGTGCCAGCAGTCTGGACAGGGCTGAGACCCAGTACTTC. Protein: CASSLDRAETQYF. This chain uses TRBV2 with TRBJ2-5; the match to TRBD1 covers 8 bases. The CDR3 loop spans 13 amino acids. Trimming removed 5 bases from V and 5 bases from J; junction bases left unmatched: 4. Germline V lookup: CDR1 SNHLY, CDR2 FYNNEI.

This clone was seen a handful of times. This chain uses TRBV25-1 with TRBJ1-2; D possibly corresponds to TRBD1 (6 bases). V was pared by 5 bases and J by 8 bases, with 15 bases between. This CDR3 is built from 13 residues. Germline V gene lookup returns CDR1 MGHDK and CDR2 SYGVNS. The CDR3 DNA reads as TGTGCCAGCAGTACAGGGACAAGTGGCGGCTACACCTTC. The encoded protein is CASSTGTSGGYTF.

The V call is TRBV7-9, the J call TRBJ1-1; a weak D match, TRBD1 (5 bases). V lost 5 bases and J lost 4, with 23 bases in between. Germline CDR1 and CDR2: SEHNR and FQNEAQ (reference sequence). The CDR3 length is 17 residues. DNA of the CDR3: TGTGCCAGCAGCAATACACCGGGGGGAAATGGCGGCACTGAAGCTTTCTTT. It yields the protein CASSNTPGGNGGTEAFF.

This chain joins TRBV6-6 and TRBJ1-2; 10 bases are a match to TRBD1. Trimming removed 6 bases from V and 0 bases from J; junction bases left unmatched: 7. Germline lookup yields CDR1 MNHNY and CDR2 SVGAGI (reference sequence). The CDR3 runs to 16 residues. In DNA form, the CDR3 reads TGTGCCAGCAGCCCATGGGGGACAGGGGCTAACTATGGCTACACCTTC. This gives the protein CASSPWGTGANYGYTF.

This clone was seen a handful of times. The gene calls are TRBV3-1 (or the pseudogene TRBV3-2) and TRBJ2-1; 9 bases agree with TRBD2. This CDR3 is 17 amino acids long. The germline V gene encodes CDR1 LGHDT and CDR2 YNNKEL (reference sequence). V lost 3 bases and J lost 2; bases outside the gene matches: 8. The CDR3 nucleotides are TGTGCCAGCAGCCACGGGACTAGCATAAACACCTACAATGAGCAGTTCTTC. This sequence encodes CASSHGTSINTYNEQFF.

The chain couples TRBV19 to TRBJ1-1, with 8 bases that match TRBD1. J lost 0 bases, V lost 9 bases, and 3 bases had no gene match. Germline assignment: CDR1 LNHDA and CDR2 SQIVND (reference sequence). CDR3 length: 13 residues. CDR3 sequence reads: CASTGQVNTEAFF. CDR3 in DNA: TGTGCCAGCACGGGACAGGTGAACACTGAAGCTTTCTTT.

J is TRBJ1-4 and V is TRBV2, with no clear D. The CDR3 runs to 15 residues. Germline CDR1 reads SNHLY; CDR2 reads FYNNEI. The ends were cut back, 2 bases at V and 7 bases at J, with 14 bases in the middle. The CDR3 here is CASSEQMTGGEKLFF. DNA of the CDR3: TGTGCCAGCAGTGAACAGATGACCGGAGGTGAAAAACTGTTTTTT.

V and J are TRBV7-2 and TRBJ2-7; TRBD2 aligns across 7 bases. J was trimmed by 5 bases and V by 5 bases; bases with no gene match: 9. CDR1 and CDR2 from the germline V gene are SGHTA and FQGNSA. This CDR3 has 14 residues. The CDR3 DNA reads as TGTGCCAGCAGCCCAGGACTAGTCCCCGACGAGCAGTACTTC. Amino acid sequence: CASSPGLVPDEQYF.

The chain carries TRBV2 and TRBJ1-6; 8 bases align to TRBD1. CDR3 size: 16 residues. The junction had 10 bases not matched to a gene; V was cut back by 7 bases and J by 5 bases. Germline CDR1 and CDR2: SNHLY and FYNNEI. CDR3 in DNA: TGTGCCAGCATCAGAGACAGGGGCAGCGATAATTCACCCCTCCACTTT. Its protein product is CASIRDRGSDNSPLHF.

The chain combines TRBV6-1 with TRBJ1-2; tentatively, D is TRBD1 (5 bases). V was cut by 1 base and J by 5 bases, with 8 bases left in between. There are 13 residues in the CDR3. Germline-derived CDR1 and CDR2 are MNHNS and SASEGT. In nucleotides, the CDR3 is TGTGCCAGCAGTGAAGGACAGTTTTATGGCTACACCTTC. This translates into CASSEGQFYGYTF.